This T cell receptor (beta chain) was found in a study of T cell responses to AZD1222 COVID-19 vaccine (dated by TCRdb to the early 2020s). General notes on the study: A total of about 230 trial participants underwent TCR sequencing, of whom some 210 received two doses of AZD1222 and about 26 received two doses of the MenACWY control vaccine. Trial participants were enrolled by age into subgroups of 18-55, 56-69 and 70-plus years, and about 150, 27 and 61 TCR-sequenced participants, respectively, were included in these subgroups. Study-level results and caveats: In the small 56-69-year group, the increase in depth fell short of significance, most likely because of low power. Epitopes outside the regions mutated in the B.1.351 and B.1.1.7 variants were reportedly recognized by nearly half of the unique spike-specific TCRs. No day 14 peak-response samples were available, so repertoires were characterized only after the peak T cell response. Participants were mostly white British and included more females than males, and it was suggested by the authors that clonal diversity may have been underestimated. Conclusions about previously exposed vaccinees are limited, since just five or six AZD1222 recipients were seropositive for SARS-CoV-2 at baseline. The whole spike protein was spanned by vaccine-associated CD4 TCRs, and dominant responses were seen in regions 160-218 and 743-854. After two AZD1222 doses, both the breadth and the depth of spike-specific TCRs were significantly higher than at day 0 and than in MenACWY recipients.

The time point tag for this specimen amounts to: about 28 days (+/-7) after the second vaccine dose. Because spike-specific TCR depth and breadth did not differ between the two schedules, AZD1222 recipients who got a second dose at roughly 4 weeks were pooled with those who got a second dose at roughly 12 weeks. The vaccinee samples were drawn from two UK trials, COV001 and COV002, one of which was a single-blind randomized controlled phase 2/3 trial testing AZD1222 (ChAdOx1 nCoV-19) in healthy adults. For TCRbeta chain sequencing, PBMC samples from trial participants were taken at day 0 and at day 28 after the second dose. As concerns this clone: Its specific antigen is unknown. Per-base qualities were not stored, and no clone one base away is much larger.

The germline V gene specifies SGHTA as CDR1 and FQGTGA as CDR2. The V and J ends are trimmed by 5 bases and 5 bases, leaving 22 bases between them. From cysteine to phenylalanine, the CDR3 is 16 amino acids long. Only the CDR3 DNA stays, 48 bases, in frame from base 1. The CDR3 regions of human TCRbeta chains were subjected to immunosequencing. The study's own analysis went as follows. TCRs in the repertoires were compared against a reference library of SARS-CoV-2-specific TCRs that had been generated with the MIRA antigen-specificity platform. Breadth was defined as the fraction of unique TCRs that were SARS-CoV-2-associated, and depth was defined as the fraction of total T cells that were SARS-CoV-2-associated. Using the MIRA data, every spike-specific TCR was mapped to the spike region that the TCR reacted to and assigned to either a CD4 or a CD8 class. Log10-transformed breadth and depth values were compared by one-way ANOVA with Sidak's multiple comparisons tests. In its TCRdb copy, this immuneACCESS table keeps in-frame sequences only and misses some clones. Where compared with another copy, unresolved V genes explain less than half of these, and the others have no known cause. V and J calls and clone size follow that table, whereas D and trimming were derived from the DNA. Recorded for this sample are 89,000 or so clones; approximately 90% of them occurred a single time. The top ten hold about 30% of the sample.

The specimen comprised peripheral blood, sampled 28 days after the second AZD1222 dose. Recombination connected TRBV7-3 to TRBJ2-7, with TRBD2 tentatively as D gene (6 bases match). The receptor's source is an adult who received the AZD1222 COVID-19 vaccine. The CDR3 loop reads CASSVRGSGRGHEQYF. The nucleotide sequence reads TGTGCCAGCAGCGTAAGGGGCTCCGGGAGAGGACACGAGCAGTACTTC.